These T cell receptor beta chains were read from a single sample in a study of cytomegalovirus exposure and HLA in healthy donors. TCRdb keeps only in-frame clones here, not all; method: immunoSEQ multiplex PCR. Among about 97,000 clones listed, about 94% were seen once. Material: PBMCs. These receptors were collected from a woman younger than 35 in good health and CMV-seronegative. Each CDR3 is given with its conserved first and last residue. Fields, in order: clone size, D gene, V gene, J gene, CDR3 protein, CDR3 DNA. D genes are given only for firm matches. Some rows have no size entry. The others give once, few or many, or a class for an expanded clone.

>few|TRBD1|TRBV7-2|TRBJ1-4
CASSMGQGFEKLFF
TGTGCCAGCAGCATGGGACAGGGATTCGAAAAACTGTTTTTT
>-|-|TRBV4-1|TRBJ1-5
CASSHRTGPVGNQPQHF
TGCGCCAGCAGCCACCGCACAGGTCCTGTGGGCAATCAGCCCCAGCATTTT
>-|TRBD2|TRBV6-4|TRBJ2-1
CASSDRTSGSRDEQFF
TGTGCCAGCAGTGACCGGACTAGCGGGAGTAGGGATGAGCAGTTCTTC
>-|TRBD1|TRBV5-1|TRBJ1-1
CASSEGQGAAEAFF
TGCGCCAGCAGCGAGGGACAGGGAGCTGCTGAAGCTTTCTTT
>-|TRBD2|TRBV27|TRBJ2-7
CASSFGGIAGGNYEQYF
TGTGCCAGCAGTTTTGGGGGAATAGCGGGAGGCAACTACGAGCAGTACTTC
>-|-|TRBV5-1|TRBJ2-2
CASSSFQGNTGELFF
TGCGCCAGCAGCTCCTTCCAGGGGAACACCGGGGAGCTGTTTTTT
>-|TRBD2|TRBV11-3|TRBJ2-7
CASSLGLAGGMSSYEQYF
TGTGCCAGCAGCTTAGGACTAGCGGGGGGGATGAGCTCCTACGAGCAGTACTTC
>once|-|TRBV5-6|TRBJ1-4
CASSLDREGPYEKLFF
TGTGCCAGCAGCTTGGACAGGGAAGGGCCCTATGAAAAACTGTTTTTT
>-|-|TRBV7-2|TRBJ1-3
CASRQFGGDPYSGNTIYF
TGTGCCAGCAGACAGTTCGGGGGTGATCCGTACTCTGGAAACACCATATATTTT
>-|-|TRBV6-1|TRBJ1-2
CASSLLGYTF
TGTGCCAGCAGTTTACTTGGCTACACCTTC
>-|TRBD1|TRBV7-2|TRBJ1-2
CASSLAGQYGYTF
TGTGCCAGCAGCTTAGCGGGACAGTATGGCTACACCTTC
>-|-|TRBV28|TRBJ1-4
CASSLLRTVKLFF
TGTGCCAGCAGTTTACTCCGGACAGTTAAACTGTTTTTT
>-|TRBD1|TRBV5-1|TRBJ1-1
CASSLGQRNTEAFF
TGCGCCAGCAGTTTGGGACAGAGGAACACTGAAGCTTTCTTT
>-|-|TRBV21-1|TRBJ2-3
CASSSDRYSTDTQYF
TGTGCCAGCAGCTCCGACAGGTATAGCACAGATACGCAGTATTTT
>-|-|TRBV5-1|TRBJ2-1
CASSSPGLYNEQFF
TGCGCCAGCAGCTCCCCGGGTTTGTACAATGAGCAGTTCTTC
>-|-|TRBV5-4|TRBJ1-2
CASSWGQARDGYTF
TGTGCCAGCAGCTGGGGGCAGGCAAGGGATGGCTACACCTTC
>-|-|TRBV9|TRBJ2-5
CASSVAGTQETQYF
TGTGCCAGCAGCGTAGCAGGAACACAAGAGACCCAGTACTTC
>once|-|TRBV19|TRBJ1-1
CASSIRENTEAFF
TGTGCCAGTAGTATTCGGGAGAACACTGAAGCTTTCTTT
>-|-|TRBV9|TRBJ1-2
CASSTRTDSNYGYTF
TGTGCCAGCAGCACGCGAACCGACAGTAACTATGGCTACACCTTC
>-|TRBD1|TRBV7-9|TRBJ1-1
CASSRQGGEAFF
TGTGCCAGCAGTCGACAGGGTGGTGAAGCTTTCTTT
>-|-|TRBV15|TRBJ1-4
CATSREPLSATNEKLFF
TGTGCCACCAGCAGAGAGCCCCTTAGTGCAACTAATGAAAAACTGTTTTTT
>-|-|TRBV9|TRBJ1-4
CANQRTNEKLFF
TGTGCCAACCAGAGGACTAATGAAAAACTGTTTTTT
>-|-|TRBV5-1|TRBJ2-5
CASSLRGGETQYF
TGCGCCAGCAGCTTGAGGGGAGGAGAGACCCAGTACTTC
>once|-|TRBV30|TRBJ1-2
CAWSPYNSYGYTF
TGTGCCTGGAGTCCATATAACAGCTATGGCTACACCTTC